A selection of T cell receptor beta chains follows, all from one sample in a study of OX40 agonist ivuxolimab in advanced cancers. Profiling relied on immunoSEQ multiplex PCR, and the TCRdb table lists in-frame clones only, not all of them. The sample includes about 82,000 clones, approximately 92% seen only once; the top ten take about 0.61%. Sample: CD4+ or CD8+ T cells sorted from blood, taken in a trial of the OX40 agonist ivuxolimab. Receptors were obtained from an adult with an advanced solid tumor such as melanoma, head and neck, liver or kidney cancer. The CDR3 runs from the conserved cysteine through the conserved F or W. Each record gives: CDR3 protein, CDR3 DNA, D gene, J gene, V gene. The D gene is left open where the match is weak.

CDR3 protein: CASTHRGGKAFF
CDR3 DNA: TGTGCCAGTACCCATCGGGGAGGGAAAGCTTTCTTT
D gene: NA
J gene: TRBJ1-1
V gene: TRBV6-5

CDR3 protein: CASSGRRGAFVADTQYF
CDR3 DNA: TGTGCCAGCAGCGGGCGACGCGGGGCTTTTGTCGCAGATACGCAGTATTTT
D gene: NA
J gene: TRBJ2-3
V gene: TRBV14

CDR3 protein: CATARGRANTGELFF
CDR3 DNA: TGTGCCACCGCACGCGGGCGGGCGAACACCGGGGAGCTGTTTTTT
D gene: NA
J gene: TRBJ2-2
V gene: TRBV6-5

CDR3 protein: CASSNQTDYEQYF
CDR3 DNA: TGTGCCAGCAGTAACCAGACGGACTACGAGCAGTACTTC
D gene: NA
J gene: TRBJ2-7
V gene: TRBV6-5

CDR3 protein: CASRPRQGAGYTF
CDR3 DNA: TGTGCCAGCAGGCCAAGACAGGGGGCTGGCTACACCTTC
D gene: TRBD1
J gene: TRBJ1-2
V gene: TRBV27

CDR3 protein: CASSLGPGVGNEQFF
CDR3 DNA: TGTGCCAGCAGCTTGGGCCCCGGGGTGGGCAATGAGCAGTTCTTC
D gene: NA
J gene: TRBJ2-1
V gene: TRBV5-5

CDR3 protein: CASSLAGAGQKAFF
CDR3 DNA: TGCGCCAGCAGCTTGGCTGGGGCGGGACAGAAAGCTTTCTTT
D gene: TRBD1
J gene: TRBJ1-1
V gene: TRBV5-1

CDR3 protein: CASSEGGANPTYTQYF
CDR3 DNA: TGCGCCAGCAGCGAGGGGGGGGCGAATCCCACCTATACGCAGTATTTT
D gene: NA
J gene: TRBJ2-3
V gene: TRBV5-1

CDR3 protein: CASSDGLAGAGTGELFF
CDR3 DNA: TGTGCCAGCTCCGATGGACTAGCGGGAGCGGGCACCGGGGAGCTGTTTTTT
D gene: TRBD2
J gene: TRBJ2-2
V gene: TRBV18

CDR3 protein: CASSLGTSGRLGETQYF
CDR3 DNA: TGCGCCAGCAGCTTGGGAACTAGCGGGAGATTAGGAGAGACCCAGTACTTC
D gene: TRBD2
J gene: TRBJ2-5
V gene: TRBV5-1

CDR3 protein: CASSLGGRVNQPQHF
CDR3 DNA: TGTGCCAGCAGCTTGGGGGGGCGCGTCAATCAGCCCCAGCATTTT
D gene: NA
J gene: TRBJ1-5
V gene: TRBV5-8